Sequencing of this TCR beta chain was carried out in a study of T-cell reconstitution after alpha-beta-depleted transplantation in children. This clonotype was detected a few times. Antigen unknown. Study results and limitations: After transplant, at about two months, alpha-beta T cells were reportedly derived from several hundred expanded graft clones.

TCRbeta library preparation incorporated unique molecular identifiers. TCRdb recomputed calls from the PCR reads with MiXCR, one row per CDR3 protein. The table shows about 870,000 distinct CDR3 sequences, with roughly 16% occurring only once. CDR1 is MNHEY and CDR2 is SVGEGT in the germline V gene. V lost 6 bases, J lost 6 bases, and 15 bases lay in between. The CDR3 runs to 14 residues. Sample: PBMCs, mostly from graft donor cells, taken 360 days after TCRalphabeta/CD19-depleted stem cell transplant. The TCR was taken from a male patient younger than 18 who had a stem cell transplant for acute lymphoblastic leukemia, so the T cells may come from the graft donor. The V gene is TRBV6-2 or TRBV6-3, the J gene TRBJ2-1; a weak D match, TRBD2 (6 bases). The CDR3 is CASSTSWNGNEQFF. CDR3 sequence (DNA): TGTGCCAGCAGCACTAGCTGGAATGGCAATGAGCAGTTCTTC.